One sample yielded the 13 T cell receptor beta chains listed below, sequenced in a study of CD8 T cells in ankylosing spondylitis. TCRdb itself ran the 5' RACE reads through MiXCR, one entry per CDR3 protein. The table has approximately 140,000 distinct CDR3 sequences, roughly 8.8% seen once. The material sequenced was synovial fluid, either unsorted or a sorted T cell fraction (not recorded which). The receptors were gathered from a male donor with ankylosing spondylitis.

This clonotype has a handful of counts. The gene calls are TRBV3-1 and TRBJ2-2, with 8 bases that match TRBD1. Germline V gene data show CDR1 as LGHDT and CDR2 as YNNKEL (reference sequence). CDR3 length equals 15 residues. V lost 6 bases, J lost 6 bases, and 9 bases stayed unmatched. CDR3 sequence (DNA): TGTGCCAGCAGGACAGGGGCGAATCATCCCGGGGAGCTGTTTTTT. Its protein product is CASRTGANHPGELFF.

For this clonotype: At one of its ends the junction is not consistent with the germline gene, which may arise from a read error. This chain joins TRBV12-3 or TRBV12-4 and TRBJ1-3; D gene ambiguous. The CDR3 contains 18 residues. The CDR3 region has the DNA TGTGCCATCAGTTTTGTCCGAGGTTCCGAAGATCCCGGAAACACCATATATTTT. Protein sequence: CAISFVRGSEDPGNTIYF.

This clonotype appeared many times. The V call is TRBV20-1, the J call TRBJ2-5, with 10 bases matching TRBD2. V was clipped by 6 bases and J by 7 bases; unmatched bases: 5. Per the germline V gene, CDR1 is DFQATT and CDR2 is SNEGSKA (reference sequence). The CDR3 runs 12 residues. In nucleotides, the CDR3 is TGCAGTGCCCCTAGCGGGGGAGGGACCCAGTACTTC. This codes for CSAPSGGGTQYF.

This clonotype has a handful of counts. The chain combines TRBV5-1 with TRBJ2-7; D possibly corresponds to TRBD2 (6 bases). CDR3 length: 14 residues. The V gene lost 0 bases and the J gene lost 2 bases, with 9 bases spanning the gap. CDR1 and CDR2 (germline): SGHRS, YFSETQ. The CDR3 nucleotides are TGCGCCAGCAGCTTGGTCCCGGGGGCCTACGAGCAGTACTTC. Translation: CASSLVPGAYEQYF.

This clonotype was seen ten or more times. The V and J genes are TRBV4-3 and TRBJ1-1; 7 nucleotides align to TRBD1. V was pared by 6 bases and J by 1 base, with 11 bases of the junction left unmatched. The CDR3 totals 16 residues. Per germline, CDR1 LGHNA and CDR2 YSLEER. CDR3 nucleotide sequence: TGCGCCAGCAGTGAAGAATGGACAGGCCCGAACACTGAAGCTTTCTTT. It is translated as CASSEEWTGPNTEAFF.

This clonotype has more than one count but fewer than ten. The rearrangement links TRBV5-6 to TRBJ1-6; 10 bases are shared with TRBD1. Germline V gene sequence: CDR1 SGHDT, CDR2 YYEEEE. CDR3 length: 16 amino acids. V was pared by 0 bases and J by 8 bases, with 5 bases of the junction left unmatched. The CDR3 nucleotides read TGTGCCAGCAGCTTGGCCCCGACAGGGGGCTATTCACCCCTCCACTTT. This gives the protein CASSLAPTGGYSPLHF. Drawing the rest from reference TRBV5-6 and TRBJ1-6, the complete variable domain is DAGVTQSPTHLIKTRGQQVTLRCSPKSGHDTVSWYQQALGQGPQFIFQYYEEEERQRGNFPDRFSGHQFPNYSSELNVNALLLGDSALYLCASSLAPTGGYSPLHFGNGTRLTVT.

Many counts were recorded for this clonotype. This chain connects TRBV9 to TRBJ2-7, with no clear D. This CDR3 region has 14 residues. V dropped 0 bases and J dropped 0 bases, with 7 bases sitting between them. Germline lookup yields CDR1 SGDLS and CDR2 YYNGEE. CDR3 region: CASSVGFGSYEQYF. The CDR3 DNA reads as TGTGCCAGCAGCGTAGGATTCGGCTCCTACGAGCAGTACTTC.

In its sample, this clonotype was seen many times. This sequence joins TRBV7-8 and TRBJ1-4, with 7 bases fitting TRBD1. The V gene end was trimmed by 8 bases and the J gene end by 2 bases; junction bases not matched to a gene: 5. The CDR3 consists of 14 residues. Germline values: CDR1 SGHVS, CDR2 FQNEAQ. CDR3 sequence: CASGKTGTNEKLFF. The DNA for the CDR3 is TGTGCCAGCGGAAAGACAGGGACTAATGAAAAACTGTTTTTT.

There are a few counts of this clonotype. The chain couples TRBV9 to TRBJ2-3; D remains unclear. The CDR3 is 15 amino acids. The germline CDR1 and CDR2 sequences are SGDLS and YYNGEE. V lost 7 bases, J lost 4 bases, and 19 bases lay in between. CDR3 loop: CASLRYPGSPDTQYF. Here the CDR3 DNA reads TGTGCCAGCCTCCGATACCCCGGATCTCCAGATACGCAGTATTTT.

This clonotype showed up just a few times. The CDR3 nucleotides are TGTGCCAGCAGCCCGGTGGGACGGTTCAATGAGCAGTTCTTC. Translating it yields CASSPVGRFNEQFF. The rearrangement links TRBV28 to TRBJ2-1; D tentatively fits TRBD1 or TRBD2 (5 bases each). Germline V gene sequence: CDR1 MDHEN, CDR2 SYDVKM. V lost 6 bases and J lost 6, with 15 bases in between. The CDR3 consists of 14 residues.

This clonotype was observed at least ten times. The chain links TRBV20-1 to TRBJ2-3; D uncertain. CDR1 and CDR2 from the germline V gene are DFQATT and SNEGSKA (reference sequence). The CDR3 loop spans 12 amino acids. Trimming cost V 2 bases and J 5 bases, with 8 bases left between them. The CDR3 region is CSARRPKDTQYF. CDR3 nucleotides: TGCAGTGCTAGAAGACCGAAAGATACGCAGTATTTT.

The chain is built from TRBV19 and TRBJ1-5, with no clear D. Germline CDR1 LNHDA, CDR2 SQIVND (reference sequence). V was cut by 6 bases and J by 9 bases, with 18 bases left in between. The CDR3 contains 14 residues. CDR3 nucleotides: TGTGCCAGTAGACGTACACTAGGAGAATTGCCCCAGCATTTT. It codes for CASRRTLGELPQHF.

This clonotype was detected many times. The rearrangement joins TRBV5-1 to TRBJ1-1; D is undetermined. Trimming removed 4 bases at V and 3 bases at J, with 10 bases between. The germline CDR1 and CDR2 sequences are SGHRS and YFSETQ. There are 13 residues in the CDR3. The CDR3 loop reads CASSKDGDTEAFF. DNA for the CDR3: TGCGCCAGCAGCAAGGACGGGGACACTGAAGCTTTCTTT. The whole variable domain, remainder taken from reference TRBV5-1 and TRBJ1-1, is KAGVTQTPRYLIKTRGQQVTLSCSPISGHRSVSWYQQTPGQGLQFLFEYFSETQRNKGNFPGRFSGRQFSNSRSEMNVSTLELGDSALYLCASSKDGDTEAFFGQGTRLTVV.